One and the same sample provided the 14 T cell receptor beta chains below, sequenced in a study of identical twins. TCRdb reanalysed the 5' RACE reads using MiXCR and keeps one entry per CDR3 protein. The profile shows 520,000 or so distinct CDR3 sequences, 20% to 25% of them singletons. These records were also assigned to another study, of T cells expressing NK-cell markers.

The material sequenced was CD4+ T cells sorted from blood. These receptors all come from a woman aged 18-29 years in good health.

The chain has TRBV7-2 and TRBJ2-5; D is ambiguous. CDR1 SGHTA and CDR2 FQGNSA come from the germline V gene. V shed 5 bases and J shed 3 bases, with 13 bases lying between them. This CDR3 spans 14 amino acids. CDR3 DNA: TGTGCCAGCAGCCCAGTAGGGCTAAAAGAGACCCAGTACTTC. Protein sequence: CASSPVGLKETQYF.

This chain links TRBV5-1 with TRBJ1-4; no firm D call. Germline CDR1 reads SGHRS; CDR2 reads YFSETQ. CDR3 length: 12 amino acids. With 4 bases removed from V and 3 bases from J, the gap between germline ends came to 4 bases. The CDR3 DNA sequence: TGCGCCAGCAGCGGCCCTAATGAAAAACTGTTTTTT. It is translated as CASSGPNEKLFF.

The genes are TRBV25-1 and TRBJ2-6, with TRBD1 identical over 7 bases. Germline V gene sequence: CDR1 MGHDK, CDR2 SYGVNS. The CDR3 has 19 residues. V was clipped by 1 base and J by 0 bases; unmatched bases: 9. CDR3 residues: CASSEFFGTVDSGANVLTF. CDR3 DNA: TGTGCCAGCAGTGAATTTTTCGGGACAGTCGACTCTGGGGCCAACGTCCTGACTTTC.

V and J are TRBV5-1 and TRBJ2-3, with D tentatively TRBD1 or TRBD2 (5 bases each). The CDR3 runs 14 residues. Per germline, CDR1 SGHRS and CDR2 YFSETQ. V was pared by 4 bases and J by 3 bases, with 12 bases between. CDR3 in amino acids: CASSPLGETDTQYF. CDR3 sequence (DNA): TGCGCCAGCAGCCCCCTAGGGGAGACAGATACGCAGTATTTT.

The chain joins TRBV5-1 to TRBJ2-5; TRBD1 matches at 8 bases. The CDR3 totals 13 residues. The V segment lost 6 bases and the J segment 1 base; nucleotides outside the gene matches: 2. The V gene's germline CDR1 is SGHRS and CDR2 YFSETQ. The CDR3 reads CASTGQGQETQYF. The CDR3 bases are TGCGCCAGCACAGGACAGGGCCAAGAGACCCAGTACTTC.

This clonotype was seen repeatedly, ten times or more. This CDR3 reads CASSSAGGSYNEQFF. CDR3 DNA sequence: TGCGCCAGCAGCTCCGCAGGGGGGTCCTACAATGAGCAGTTCTTC. J is TRBJ2-1 and V is TRBV5-1; weak D call: TRBD1 (7 bases). Germline lookup yields CDR1 SGHRS and CDR2 YFSETQ. The CDR3 consists of 15 residues. V was shortened by 3 bases and J by 1 base, with 11 bases between the two germline ends.

The rearrangement links TRBV12-3 or TRBV12-4 to TRBJ1-1, with a possible D match to TRBD1 (6 bases). Deletions cut 6 bases from V and 1 base from J, with 15 bases between. This CDR3 has 15 amino acids. In DNA, the CDR3 is TGTGCCAGCAGCTTCTTAGGGGGAGAGAACACTGAAGCTTTCTTT. Translation gives CASSFLGGENTEAFF.

The J gene is TRBJ2-1, the V gene TRBV20-1, with 12 bases that match TRBD2. The length of the CDR3 is 16 residues. The J segment lost 4 bases and the V segment lost 1 base, leaving 5 bases of the junction unmatched. Per germline, CDR1 DFQATT and CDR2 SNEGSKA (reference sequence). The CDR3 reads CSARAALAGGYNEQFF. CDR3 bases: TGCAGTGCTAGAGCCGCACTAGCGGGAGGTTACAATGAGCAGTTCTTC.

This clonotype was found a few times. This rearrangement joins TRBV12-3 or TRBV12-4 to TRBJ1-2; 7 nucleotides match TRBD1. With V trimmed by 7 bases and J by 7 bases, 15 bases remained unmatched. This CDR3 spans 15 amino acids. The CDR3 DNA reads as TGTGCCAGCACCCAACAGGGGCATGCCCTCTCTGGCTACACCTTC. As protein: CASTQQGHALSGYTF.

The chain recombines TRBV4-1 with TRBJ2-1; 12 bases fit TRBD2. In germline, CDR1 is MGHRA, CDR2 YSYEKL. The CDR3 contains 15 residues. V was clipped by 4 bases and J by 5 bases; unmatched bases: 3. CDR3 sequence: CASSPLAGGDNEQFF. The CDR3 DNA reads as TGCGCCAGCAGCCCACTAGCGGGGGGCGACAATGAGCAGTTCTTC.

Only a few counts were recorded for this clonotype. The rearrangement links TRBV11-2 to TRBJ2-2; 12 bases map to TRBD2. This CDR3 spans 18 amino acids. Germline values: CDR1 SGHAT, CDR2 FQNNGV. The V gene end was trimmed by 5 bases and the J gene end by 1 base; junction bases not matched to a gene: 8. The chain's CDR3 is CASSTQLAGGWNTGELFF. The CDR3 DNA reads as TGTGCCAGCAGCACACAACTAGCGGGGGGCTGGAACACCGGGGAGCTGTTTTTT.

This clonotype showed up just a few times. The chain is built from TRBV6-2 or TRBV6-3 and TRBJ2-7, with 7 nucleotides matching TRBD1. There are 14 residues in the CDR3. J gave up 5 bases and V 7 bases, and 11 bases lay outside the gene matches. Looked up from germline, CDR1 is MNHEY and CDR2 is SVGEGT. For the CDR3, the DNA is TGTGCCAGCACCCTCCGGACAGGAGGCGACGAGCAGTACTTC. This encodes CASTLRTGGDEQYF.

Comment on this clonotype: A read error may produce the germline difference seen at one junction end. The chain couples TRBV12-3 or TRBV12-4 to TRBJ2-7, with 9 bases lining up with TRBD1. The CDR3 consists of 13 residues. The CDR3: CASSLARGTGKDF. The CDR3 DNA reads as TGTGCCAGCAGTTTAGCGCGGGGGACAGGGAAGGACTTC.

The table lists this clonotype with a few counts. V and J are TRBV15 and TRBJ2-1; maybe TRBD2 (5 bases). The V end lost 0 bases, the J end lost 5 bases, and 11 bases lay between the germline ends. Germline lookup yields CDR1 LNHNV and CDR2 YYDKDF (reference sequence). The CDR3 has 15 residues. CDR3 sequence (DNA): TGTGCCACCAGCAGAGATCCGCTAGCCAACAATGAGCAGTTCTTC. Its translation: CATSRDPLANNEQFF. The full variable domain, its missing parts supplied by reference TRBV15 and TRBJ2-1, is DAMVIQNPRYQVTQFGKPVTLSCSQTLNHNVMYWYQQKSSQAPKLLFHYYDKDFNNEADTPDNFQSRRPNTSFCFLDIRSPGLGDTAMYLCATSRDPLANNEQFFGPGTRLTVL.